A selection of T cell receptor beta chains follows, all from one sample in a study of blood T cell repertoires in COVID-19. This table comes from immunoSEQ multiplex PCR, and its TCRdb copy is limited to in-frame clones, with some not included. The table has 75,000 to 95,000 clones, about 83% seen once. The sequenced sample was peripheral blood. The receptors here all came from a man between 60 and 70 years old with acute or convalescent COVID-19. CDR3s leave out the opening cysteine and the closing phenylalanine or tryptophan. The order of the fields is V gene, clone size, J gene, CDR3 length, CDR3 protein. Some rows have no size entry. The others give once, few or many, or a class for an expanded clone.

TRBV19	-	TRBJ1-2	15	ASSGHRALGNNYGYT
TRBV30	-	TRBJ2-5	17	AWSPPFIKAGDVQETQY
TRBV19	-	TRBJ1-5	12	ASHSTWGNQPQH
TRBV6-6	-	TRBJ1-6	13	ASSWGTGSPSPLH
TRBV10-1	-	TRBJ1-1	12	ASKDRGGYTEAF
TRBV6-5	few	TRBJ1-1	13	ASSLSGQMNTEAF
TRBV4-3	-	TRBJ1-3	13	ASSQDTGSGNTIY
TRBV12-3/TRBV12-4	once	TRBJ1-4	9	ASSDSGLLF
TRBV6-5	-	TRBJ1-3	11	ASRGGSGNTIY
TRBV9	-	TRBJ2-1	13	ASSVRRGGSGEQF
TRBV7-9	once	TRBJ2-2	15	ASSPPRDRGESGELF
TRBV11-2	few	TRBJ1-3	17	ASSLRTGAISGSGNTIY
TRBV18	once	TRBJ2-3	13	ASSRRDRETDTQY
TRBV15	-	TRBJ1-4	15	ATSSSQWGATNEKLF
TRBV7-9	many	TRBJ1-5	11	ASSLDEAQPQH
TRBV5-1	few	TRBJ2-3	12	ASSFSGRSDTQY
TRBV29-1	-	TRBJ1-2	12	SVGDSPIPGGYT
TRBV30	once	TRBJ2-5	10	AWSFDQETQY
TRBV6-2/TRBV6-3	-	TRBJ2-5	15	ASSYSRPGEAQETQY
TRBV11-2	-	TRBJ1-2	14	ASRPLDRGRGYGYT
TRBV5-1	once	TRBJ2-7	12	ASSSGTGTYEQY
TRBV12-5	-	TRBJ1-4	12	ASGSGVLGEKLF
TRBV10-2	-	TRBJ1-1	14	ASKFNRDRANTEAF
TRBV6-2/TRBV6-3	once	TRBJ2-7	13	ASSWTGKGSYEQY
TRBV28	-	TRBJ1-5	15	ASSLISPGQGRQPQH
TRBV6-5	-	TRBJ1-6	12	ASGDRAGNSPLH
TRBV5-1	-	TRBJ1-2	13	ASSPQARTGYGYT
TRBV9	-	TRBJ2-1	15	ASSVGLAGSSYNEQF
TRBV30	-	TRBJ2-7	11	AWSGTATYEQY
TRBV19	-	TRBJ2-5	12	ASSRTSLEETQY
TRBV30	-	TRBJ2-1	15	AWSVLGAGGIWYEQF
TRBV28	-	TRBJ1-2	13	ASSYPTGGGYGYT
TRBV7-8	-	TRBJ1-6	12	ASSLPVPNSPLH
TRBV5-4	-	TRBJ2-7	12	ASSPGQGAYEQY
TRBV6-5	-	TRBJ1-1	14	ASSYSVGELYTEAF
TRBV9	-	TRBJ2-7	9	ASSDSGEQY
TRBV5-5	once	TRBJ1-4	14	ASSLEQPATNEKLF
TRBV2	-	TRBJ1-1	13	ASTPGQGGLAEAF
TRBV3-1/TRBV3-2	-	TRBJ2-5	12	ASGVGTQKETQY
TRBV15	-	TRBJ2-3	11	ATKPGGTDTQY
TRBV7-2	once	TRBJ2-5	18	ASSLALRTSGGGFEETQY
TRBV24-1	-	TRBJ2-3	11	ATSDSLADTQY
TRBV7-2	-	TRBJ1-2	13	ASSQNRGGVYGYT
TRBV10-1	-	TRBJ2-5	16	ASSESGWELAGTKTQY
TRBV4-1	-	TRBJ2-7	13	ASSQVGGGGGEQY
TRBV27	-	TRBJ2-2	14	ASSADSGGYTGELF
TRBV5-1	few	TRBJ2-5	13	ASSTSGSSRETQY
TRBV9	-	TRBJ2-7	13	ASSVSAGGDYEQY
TRBV10-3	-	TRBJ1-3	12	AIKQGAEGNTIY
TRBV9	-	TRBJ1-4	12	ASSERMGGEKLF
TRBV4-2	-	TRBJ1-5	15	ASSQETATYSNQPQH
TRBV24-1	-	TRBJ1-2	12	ATSSNGANYGYT
TRBV29-1	-	TRBJ2-1	12	SVVGGGSYNEQF
TRBV15	-	TRBJ2-7	14	ATSRDAGTASYEQY
TRBV3-1/TRBV3-2	-	TRBJ1-2	13	ASSQGAKANYGYT
TRBV6-6	-	TRBJ2-2	13	ASSWTGSNTGELF
TRBV10-3	-	TRBJ1-1	12	AIRRTGGEGEAF
TRBV19	-	TRBJ2-7	15	ASSLWVAGTGGLKQY